This T cell receptor beta chain stems from a study of blood T cell repertoires in COVID-19 (dated by TCRdb to the early 2020s). Context from the whole study: Samples from collaborators originated in the United States, Italy and Spain and spanned both the acute and convalescent phases of COVID-19. HLA class I and class II types, where available, came from metadata supplied by the sample provider rather than from assay-based typing. The material from the prospective study consisted of cDNA or gDNA derived from T cells, B-cell-depleted T cells, or PBMCs. Nearly every sample came with metadata listing a de-identified subject ID, COVID-19 status, age in years and sex. Subjects who had been exposed to COVID-19, were actively infected with it, or had recovered from it provided the deeply sampled blood TCRbeta repertoires that made up the dataset. Samples came from the ongoing ImmuneRACE study (first 160 participants) plus 1,254 subjects from 6 global collaborators. The repertoires were made available in a free public database intended to serve as a resource for research on the immune response to SARS-CoV-2.

A word on this clone: This receptor's antigen is unknown. Base-call qualities are not available, and no considerably larger clone is one nucleotide away.

What the study reported, not specific to this receptor: The quantity of clinical and demographic metadata differed by source and by participant and was supplied without curation.

The CDR3 sequence holds 15 residues, the cysteine and phenylalanine included. The sequence is cut down to CDR3 DNA, 45 bases in frame from base 1. CDR1 and CDR2 were assigned from the germline V gene (reference sequence) as LNHDA and SQIVND. The V end loses 4 bases and the J end loses 4 bases, and a stretch of 16 bases separates them. TCRbeta CDR3 regions were amplified from genomic DNA by means of the immunoSEQ Assay, a bias-controlled multiplex PCR. The original pipeline was this. The number of nucleated cells in each sample was estimated by amplification of reference gene primers within the assay. Sequence reads were collapsed and filtered to measure the absolute abundance of every unique TCRbeta CDR3 rearrangement. For each sample, productive Simpson clonality was calculated by taking the square root of Simpson's diversity index across productive rearrangements. TCRdb stores this immuneACCESS table with in-frame sequences only. Part of the clones is absent; in the studies checked, under half of the shortfall reflects unresolved V genes, and no reason is known for the rest. The DNA was the basis for D and trimming; V, J and clone size are from that table. In this sample the table shows over 400,000 clones, 80% to 90% of which occur a single time. The ten largest clonotypes hold 3% to 4% of the sample.

Whole blood was collected in K2EDTA tubes by collaborating institutions according to the institutions' own protocols. Collaborator samples were shipped for TCRbeta analysis as frozen whole blood, isolated PBMCs, or DNA extracted from either sample type. The clonotype comes from a human donor in a cohort sampled during active COVID-19. The chain is made from TRBV19 and TRBJ1-1; matching of 5 bases hints at TRBD1 as the D gene. The sequenced sample consisted of peripheral blood. CDR3 sequence: CASSSAAGKGTEAFF. The DNA sequence is as follows: TGTGCCAGTAGTAGTGCGGCAGGGAAGGGCACTGAAGCTTTCTTT.